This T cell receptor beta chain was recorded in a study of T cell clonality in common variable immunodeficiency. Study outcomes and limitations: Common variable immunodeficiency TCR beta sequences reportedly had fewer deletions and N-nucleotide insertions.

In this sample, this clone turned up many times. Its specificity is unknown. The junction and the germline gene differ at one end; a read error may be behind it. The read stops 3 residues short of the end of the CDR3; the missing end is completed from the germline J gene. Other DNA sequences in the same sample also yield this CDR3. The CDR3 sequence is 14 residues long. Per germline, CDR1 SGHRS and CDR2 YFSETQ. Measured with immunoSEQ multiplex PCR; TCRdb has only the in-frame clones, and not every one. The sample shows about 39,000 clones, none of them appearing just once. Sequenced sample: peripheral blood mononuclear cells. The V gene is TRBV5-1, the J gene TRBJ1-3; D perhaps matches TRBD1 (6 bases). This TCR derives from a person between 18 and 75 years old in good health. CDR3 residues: CASSLGGQRNTIYF. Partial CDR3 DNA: TGCGCCAGCAGCTTGGGGGGGCAGAGAAACACG.